The rows below give T cell receptor beta chains drawn from one sample of a study of patients and donors after allogeneic stem cell transplantation. A single record per CDR3 protein comes from TCRdb applying MiXCR to the RT-PCR reads. The sample shows about a million distinct CDR3 sequences, under 20% of them seen only once. Sequenced input: blood, either unsorted or a sorted T cell fraction (not recorded which). These receptors were collected from a human donor who was either an allogeneic HSCT recipient or a stem cell or donor lymphocyte infusion donor (not recorded which). It is not recorded whose cells these are; they may come from a transplant donor. Each CDR3 is given without its conserved first and last residue. Each record gives: J gene, D gene, V gene, CDR3 protein. D genes are given only for firm matches.

>TRBJ1-2|NA|TRBV5-5
ASSRLEINYGYT
>TRBJ2-1|TRBD2|TRBV5-1
ASALAGIDEQF
>TRBJ2-1|NA|TRBV20-1
SARAPKGYNEQF
>TRBJ2-3|TRBD2|TRBV20-1
SARLAGGTPSTDTQY
>TRBJ2-2|NA|TRBV6-5
ASSYQSYTGELF
>TRBJ2-1|NA|TRBV12-3/TRBV12-4
ASSFGRDNEQF
>TRBJ1-1|NA|TRBV7-9
ASSVPRGRKGDTEAF
>TRBJ1-1|TRBD1|TRBV5-1
ASSLVYRGGNTEAF
>TRBJ2-5|TRBD2|TRBV11-2
ASSLGASGGARETQY
>TRBJ2-1|NA|TRBV12-3/TRBV12-4
ASSARDTRLYNEQF
>TRBJ2-5|TRBD2|TRBV12-3/TRBV12-4
ASTSGTKETQY
>TRBJ2-5|TRBD2|TRBV11-1
ASSSDGTSGGRYQETQY
>TRBJ2-1|TRBD2|TRBV5-1
ASSLEGLAGAANEQF
>TRBJ2-1|NA|TRBV7-2
ASSLDTGTKYNEQF
>TRBJ2-7|TRBD1|TRBV9
ASSVEIGTAPYEQY
>TRBJ1-2|NA|TRBV2
ASSGPGGGYT
>TRBJ1-2|TRBD1|TRBV29-1
SVDDRVNYGYT
>TRBJ2-5|NA|TRBV20-1
SASRGAGETQY
>TRBJ1-1|NA|TRBV29-1
SVGETGEAF
>TRBJ2-1|TRBD2|TRBV20-1
SARPLAESSYNEQF
>TRBJ1-2|NA|TRBV27
ASNSREGDFGYT
>TRBJ2-1|TRBD2|TRBV27
ASSFREGRQF
>TRBJ2-2|TRBD2|TRBV27
ASSLRASGIGGELF
>TRBJ2-5|NA|TRBV4-3
ASSQDLQGGFYQETQY
>TRBJ1-1|NA|TRBV12-3/TRBV12-4
ASHSKGRVNTEAF
>TRBJ2-6|NA|TRBV6-1
ASKEASGANVLT
>TRBJ1-5|NA|TRBV5-1
ASSLRHSKGNQPQH
>TRBJ2-1|TRBD2|TRBV12-3/TRBV12-4
ASRRLAGGPTGNEQF
>TRBJ1-2|NA|TRBV5-1
ASSWAGDGYT
>TRBJ2-7|NA|TRBV28
ASTTGNYEQY
>TRBJ1-1|NA|TRBV5-6
ASRTPGAGPEAF
>TRBJ2-2|NA|TRBV2
ASTPVVTGELF
>TRBJ2-1|NA|TRBV12-3/TRBV12-4
ASSLMGGVDNEQF
>TRBJ1-1|NA|TRBV2
ASSESGLLAF
>TRBJ2-1|TRBD2|TRBV7-2
ASSKYTSGVGGQF
>TRBJ2-7|NA|TRBV6-5
ASSYSRDTTYEQY
>TRBJ2-3|NA|TRBV4-1
ASSRGEGTDTQY
>TRBJ2-4|NA|TRBV20-1
SLAEVSKEDIQY
>TRBJ1-5|NA|TRBV27
ASSWRPNQPQH
>TRBJ1-1|TRBD1|TRBV12-3/TRBV12-4
ASSPDRATEAF
>TRBJ2-7|NA|TRBV4-3
ASSQEVGRGHEQY
>TRBJ1-1|NA|TRBV19
ASSPKAGRGMNTEAF
>TRBJ2-1|TRBD2|TRBV12-3/TRBV12-4
ASSRAGGTYNEQF
>TRBJ2-7|TRBD1|TRBV28
AIAPGTGNYEQY
>TRBJ2-1|NA|TRBV20-1
SAARRRDPSSYNEQF
>TRBJ2-5|NA|TRBV4-2
ASSQPPGLETQY
>TRBJ2-3|NA|TRBV4-3
ASSQERLWSKPDTQY
>TRBJ1-3|TRBD1|TRBV4-1
ASSQAGRDRGGNTIY
>TRBJ2-3|TRBD2|TRBV7-9
ASSPPPTSVSTDTQY
>TRBJ1-6|NA|TRBV6-5
ASSYSVSGSSSYNSPLH
>TRBJ2-2|NA|TRBV24-1
ATSDRVPGELF
>TRBJ1-1|TRBD1|TRBV20-1
SADRGVGTEAF